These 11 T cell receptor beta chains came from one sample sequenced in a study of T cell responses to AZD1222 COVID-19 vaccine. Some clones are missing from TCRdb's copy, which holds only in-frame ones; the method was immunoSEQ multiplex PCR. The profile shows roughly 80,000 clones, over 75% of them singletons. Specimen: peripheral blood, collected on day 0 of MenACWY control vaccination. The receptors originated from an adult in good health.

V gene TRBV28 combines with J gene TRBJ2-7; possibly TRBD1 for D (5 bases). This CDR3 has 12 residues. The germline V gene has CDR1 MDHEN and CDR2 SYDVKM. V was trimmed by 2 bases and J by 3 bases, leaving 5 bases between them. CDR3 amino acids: CASSLRGYEQYF. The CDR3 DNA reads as TGTGCCAGCAGTTTAAGGGGCTACGAGCAGTACTTC.

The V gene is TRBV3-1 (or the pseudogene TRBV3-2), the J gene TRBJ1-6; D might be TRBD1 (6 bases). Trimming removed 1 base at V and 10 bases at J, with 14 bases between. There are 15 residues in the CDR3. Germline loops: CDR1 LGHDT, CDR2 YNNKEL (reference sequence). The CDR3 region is CASSQGGGSDSPLHF. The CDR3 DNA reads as TGTGCCAGCAGCCAAGGGGGGGGCTCCGACTCACCCCTCCACTTT.

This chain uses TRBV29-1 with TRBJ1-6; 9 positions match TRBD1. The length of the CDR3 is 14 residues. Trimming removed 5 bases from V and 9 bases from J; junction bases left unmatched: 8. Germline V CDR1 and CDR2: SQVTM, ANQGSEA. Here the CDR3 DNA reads TGCAGCGTTAGCCTACAGGGGGCAGGTTCACCCCTCCACTTT. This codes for CSVSLQGAGSPLHF.

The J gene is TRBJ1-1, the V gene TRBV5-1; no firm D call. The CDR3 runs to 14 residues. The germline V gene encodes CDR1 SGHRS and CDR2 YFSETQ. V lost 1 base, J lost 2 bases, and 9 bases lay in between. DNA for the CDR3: TGCGCCAGCAGCTTGTCGGGAGATAACACTGAAGCTTTCTTT. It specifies CASSLSGDNTEAFF. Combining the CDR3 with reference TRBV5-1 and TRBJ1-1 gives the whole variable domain KAGVTQTPRYLIKTRGQQVTLSCSPISGHRSVSWYQQTPGQGLQFLFEYFSETQRNKGNFPGRFSGRQFSNSRSEMNVSTLELGDSALYLCASSLSGDNTEAFFGQGTRLTVV.

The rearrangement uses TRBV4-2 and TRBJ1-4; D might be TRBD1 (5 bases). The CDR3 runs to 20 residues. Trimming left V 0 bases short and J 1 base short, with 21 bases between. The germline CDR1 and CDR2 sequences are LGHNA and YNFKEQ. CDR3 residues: CASSQDPPPGGAVTNEKLFF. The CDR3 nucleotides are TGTGCCAGCAGCCAAGACCCCCCGCCAGGTGGGGCTGTAACTAATGAAAAACTGTTTTTT.

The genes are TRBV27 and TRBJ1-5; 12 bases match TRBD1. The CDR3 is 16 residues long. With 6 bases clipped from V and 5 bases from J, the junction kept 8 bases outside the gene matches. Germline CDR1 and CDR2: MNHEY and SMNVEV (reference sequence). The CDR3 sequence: CASRSLGTGGYQPQHF. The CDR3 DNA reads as TGTGCCAGCAGGTCCTTGGGGACAGGGGGCTATCAGCCCCAGCATTTT.

This CDR3 is CASSVEGGADTQYF. The CDR3, as DNA: TGTGCCAGCAGCGTAGAAGGGGGAGCAGATACGCAGTATTTT. The chain links TRBV9 to TRBJ2-3; D is perhaps TRBD1 (6 bases). This CDR3 comprises 14 residues. V lost 0 bases to trimming and J lost 4 bases, with 9 bases between them. Germline V CDR1 and CDR2: SGDLS, YYNGEE.

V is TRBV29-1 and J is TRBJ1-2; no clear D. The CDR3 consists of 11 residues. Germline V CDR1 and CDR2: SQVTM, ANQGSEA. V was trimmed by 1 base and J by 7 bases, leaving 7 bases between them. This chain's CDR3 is CSVEGGFGYTF. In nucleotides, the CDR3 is TGCAGCGTTGAAGGAGGGTTTGGCTACACCTTC.

CDR3 in amino acids: CASSLRGEREGPTDTQYF. DNA for the CDR3: TGTGCCAGCAGCCTCAGAGGAGAGCGGGAGGGCCCCACAGATACGCAGTATTTT. The V call is TRBV3-1 (or the pseudogene TRBV3-2), the J call TRBJ2-3, with TRBD2 identical over 10 bases. CDR1 and CDR2 from the germline V gene are LGHDT and YNNKEL (reference sequence). V lost 4 bases, J lost 2 bases, and 12 bases stayed unmatched. This CDR3 has 18 amino acids.

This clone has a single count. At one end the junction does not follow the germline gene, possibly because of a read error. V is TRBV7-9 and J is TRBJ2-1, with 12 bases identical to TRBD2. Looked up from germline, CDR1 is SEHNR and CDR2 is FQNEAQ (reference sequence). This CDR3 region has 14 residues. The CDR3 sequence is CASSALTSGGLPIF. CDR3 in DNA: TGTGCCAGCAGCGCATTGACTAGCGGGGGTCTGCCAATCTTC.

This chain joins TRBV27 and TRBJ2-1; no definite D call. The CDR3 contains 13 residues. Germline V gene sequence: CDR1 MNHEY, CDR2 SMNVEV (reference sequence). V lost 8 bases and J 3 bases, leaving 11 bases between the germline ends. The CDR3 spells CASQRPLYNEQFF. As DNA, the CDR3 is TGTGCCAGCCAGCGACCTCTCTACAATGAGCAGTTCTTC.